This entry lists 10 T cell receptor beta chains sequenced from one sample in a study of T-cell reconstitution after alpha-beta-depleted transplantation in children. Unique molecular identifiers were used to barcode this TCRbeta library. TCRdb independently ran MiXCR on the PCR reads; one entry per CDR3 protein. Counted here are approximately 340,000 distinct CDR3 sequences, 10% occurring once; the ten biggest clones make up roughly 2.5%. Sequences were derived from PBMCs from the stem cell graft donor, sampled from the stem cell graft. Source of these receptors: a human donor who donated a stem cell graft to a child with acute lymphoblastic leukemia.

This clonotype has at least ten counts. This chain joins TRBV28 and TRBJ2-7, with a tentative D call TRBD1 (6 bases). Per germline, CDR1 MDHEN and CDR2 SYDVKM. Trimming removed 10 bases from V and 5 bases from J, with 21 bases in between. The CDR3 consists of 14 residues. The CDR3 sequence is CATVPGQRFHEQYF. The DNA of the CDR3 is TGTGCCACCGTACCGGGACAACGATTCCACGAGCAGTACTTC.

The V gene is TRBV20-1, the J gene TRBJ2-7; perhaps TRBD2 as D (6 bases). V was pared by 3 bases and J by 7 bases, with 10 bases between. This CDR3 comprises 11 residues. CDR1 and CDR2 from the germline V gene are DFQATT and SNEGSKA (reference sequence). Written as DNA, the CDR3 is TGCAGTGCTAGGAAGACTAGTGAGCAGTACTTC. Amino acid sequence: CSARKTSEQYF.

The chain uses TRBV7-8 and TRBJ1-4; D possibly corresponds to TRBD1 (5 bases). Trimming stripped 5 bases from V and 6 bases from J, with 19 bases between. The germline V gene has CDR1 SGHVS and CDR2 FQNEAQ. This CDR3 comprises 16 residues. The CDR3 is CASSEGWKGRDEKLFF. CDR3 in DNA: TGTGCCAGCAGCGAGGGGTGGAAAGGGAGAGATGAAAAACTGTTTTTT.

This clonotype has a count of ten or more. This chain connects TRBV12-3 or TRBV12-4 to TRBJ2-2, with 9 bases fitting TRBD2. V shed 5 bases, J shed 10 bases, and the junction held 8 bases outside the gene matches. This CDR3 has 14 amino acids. The DNA of the CDR3 is TGTGCCAGCAGTCCGACTAGCGGCTCCTTGGAGCTGTTTTTT. It translates to CASSPTSGSLELFF.

This chain links TRBV5-1 with TRBJ2-7; possible D gene TRBD2, 5 bases. The germline gives CDR1 SGHRS, CDR2 YFSETQ. This CDR3 contains 14 residues. The V gene lost 4 bases and the J gene lost 2 bases, with 13 bases spanning the gap. CDR3 in amino acids: CASSPAEPPYEQYF. The CDR3 region has the DNA TGCGCCAGCAGCCCAGCGGAGCCCCCCTACGAGCAGTACTTC. The full variable domain, with the rest looked up from reference TRBV5-1 and TRBJ2-7, is KAGVTQTPRYLIKTRGQQVTLSCSPISGHRSVSWYQQTPGQGLQFLFEYFSETQRNKGNFPGRFSGRQFSNSRSEMNVSTLELGDSALYLCASSPAEPPYEQYFGPGTRLTVT.

This clonotype was observed a handful of times. This CDR3 reads CASSRTTSGRATDTQYF. The CDR3 DNA sequence: TGTGCCAGCAGTCGCACGACTAGCGGGAGGGCCACAGATACGCAGTATTTT. The chain employs TRBV28 and TRBJ2-3, with TRBD2 matching over 14 bases. Germline CDR1 MDHEN, CDR2 SYDVKM. V dropped 5 bases and J dropped 2; count of bases not matched to a gene: 6. The CDR3 is 17 residues long.

This clonotype was observed a few times. This chain joins TRBV9 and TRBJ2-1; perhaps TRBD1 as D (5 bases). Germline V gives CDR1 SGDLS, CDR2 YYNGEE. This CDR3 is 17 amino acids long. The germline V and J ends were trimmed by 0 bases and 8 bases, with 21 bases remaining between them. CDR3 residues: CASSVAGSLVIGDEQFF. The CDR3 region has the DNA TGTGCCAGCAGCGTAGCAGGTTCGCTAGTAATAGGGGATGAGCAGTTCTTC.

This chain connects TRBV28 to TRBJ2-7; possible D gene TRBD1, 5 bases. Trimming stripped 5 bases from V and 2 bases from J, with 13 bases between. This CDR3 has 14 residues. Germline CDR1 and CDR2: MDHEN and SYDVKM. The CDR3 loop is CASSAAGLTYEQYF. The DNA of the CDR3 is TGTGCCAGCAGTGCCGCAGGGTTAACCTACGAGCAGTACTTC.

The J gene is TRBJ1-1, the V gene TRBV7-9; D call uncertain. This CDR3 is built from 15 residues. Germline V CDR1 and CDR2: SEHNR, FQNEAQ (reference sequence). V lost 4 bases to trimming and J lost 1 base, with 13 bases between them. Here the CDR3 reads CASSSPKDANTEAFF. In nucleotides, the CDR3 is TGTGCCAGCAGCTCCCCCAAGGACGCGAACACTGAAGCTTTCTTT.

With regard to this clonotype: This sequence may be a read error, since a much larger clone differs from it by one base. The chain has TRBV4-1 and TRBJ1-1; weak D call: TRBD1 (6 bases). This CDR3 contains 13 residues. Germline CDR1 MGHRA, CDR2 YSYEKL. V dropped 2 bases and J dropped 7 bases, with 11 bases sitting between them. In nucleotides, the CDR3 is TGCGCCAGCAGCCAACAGGGGAAGCTTGAAGCTTTCTTT. As protein: CASSQQGKLEAFF.